This TCR beta chain was identified during a study of T cell responses to AZD1222 COVID-19 vaccine. CDR3 length: 16 residues. CDR1 and CDR2 from the germline V gene are SGHNT and YYREEE (reference sequence). The ends lost 2 bases at V and 5 bases at J; junction bases unmatched: 6. Assay used: immunoSEQ multiplex PCR; TCRdb lists only in-frame clones, some missing. Of about 160,000 clones detected, around 89% appear once; the ten largest clones hold 4% to 5.5%. Pooling of second doses given at about 4 or about 12 weeks was done. The sequence was collected from an adult who received the AZD1222 COVID-19 vaccine. The source was peripheral blood, collected 28 days after the second AZD1222 dose. The rearrangement uses TRBV5-4 and TRBJ2-3; 12 bases agree with TRBD1. The CDR3 reads CASSLPGQGAEDTQYF. CDR3 coding DNA: TGTGCCAGCAGCTTACCGGGACAGGGGGCTGAAGATACGCAGTATTTT.